This TCR beta chain was recorded in a study of vaccination effects on CD4 cells after COVID-19. In the study overall: It was a median of 72 days after the second dose that post-vaccine samples were obtained. General study findings and limits: Late post-vaccination samples showed marked contraction of infection- and vaccine-induced clones.

The protocol was immunoSEQ multiplex PCR, while the TCRdb copy is restricted to in-frame clones and leaves out a portion. The top ten clones hold approximately 2.2% of a sample with about 73,000 clones, roughly 73% of them seen once. Looked up from germline, CDR1 is LNHNV and CDR2 is YYDKDF (reference sequence). The V end lost 5 bases, the J end lost 6 bases, and 17 bases lay between the germline ends. This CDR3 spans 15 amino acids. Points on this clone: Its cognate antigen is unknown.

With approximately 10 days of culture completed, CD4+ T cells were isolated. Participants were vaccinated with two doses of either the BNT162b2 or mRNA-1273 vaccine. Replacing half the medium with IL-2 medium was done on days 3 and 7. Sequences were derived from CD4+ T cells from PBMCs cultured without peptide, sampled after COVID-19 vaccination. The receptor's source is a human donor who received a COVID-19 vaccine. The rearrangement uses TRBV15 and TRBJ1-5; no clear D gene. This CDR3 reads CATSLTGEGVQPQHF. In nucleotides, the CDR3 is TGTGCCACCAGCTTAACCGGGGAGGGCGTTCAGCCCCAGCATTTT.